Listed here is a single TCR beta chain. It has no known antigen specificity. The record has no base qualities; no much larger clone is one base away. The immunoSEQ Assay, a bias-controlled multiplex PCR, was used to amplify TCRbeta CDR3 regions from genomic DNA. Per the source publication's procedure: Within the assay, amplification of reference gene primers was used to estimate how many nucleated cells each sample contained. Sequence reads were collapsed and filtered to measure the absolute abundance of every unique TCRbeta CDR3 rearrangement. For each sample, productive Simpson clonality was calculated by taking the square root of Simpson's diversity index across productive rearrangements. TCRdb carries this immuneACCESS record with in-frame sequences only. Its versions omit some clonotypes, under half of them owing to an unresolved V gene in the studies checked, with the rest unexplained. V and J calls and clone size are as listed in that table; D and trimming were resolved from the DNA. The sample table shows approximately 150,000 clones, and around 77% are seen once. Over 6.5% of the sample is taken by the ten largest.

These data come from a study of blood T cell repertoires in COVID-19 (TCRdb year 2020). In terms of the full investigation: The collaborator samples originated in the United States, Italy and Spain and spanned the acute and convalescent phases of COVID-19. The sample metadata nearly always contained a de-identified subject ID, COVID-19 status, age in years and sex. Samples came from the ongoing ImmuneRACE study (first 160 participants) plus 1,254 subjects from 6 global collaborators. The dataset comprised deeply sampled blood TCRbeta repertoires from subjects exposed to, actively infected with, or recovered from COVID-19. Where HLA class I and class II types were available, the types were taken from metadata supplied by the sample provider, not from assay-based typing. The repertoires were released in a freely available public database intended as a resource for research on the immune response to SARS-CoV-2. The material from the prospective study consisted of cDNA or gDNA derived from T cells, B-cell-depleted T cells, or PBMCs. Overall study results and their limits: The amount of clinical and demographic metadata varied by source and participant and was provided uncurated.

The collaborating institutions used their own protocols to collect whole blood in K2EDTA tubes. For TCRbeta analysis, collaborator samples were shipped as frozen whole blood, as isolated PBMCs, or as DNA extracted from either sample type. V lost 3 bases and J lost 4 bases; the stretch between them is 10 bases long. The CDR3 sequence holds 13 residues, the cysteine and phenylalanine included. Here the CDR3 DNA is all that survives: 39 bases in frame from base 1. Based on the germline V gene, the CDR1 and CDR2 sequences are MGHDK and SYGVNS. In this chain, TRBV25-1 is recombined with TRBJ2-7; a weak D assignment points to TRBD1 (5 bases agree). The TCR was taken from a man aged 50-60 years with active or convalescent COVID-19. Source material: peripheral blood. The DNA sequence is given as TGTGCCAGCAGTGATTACAGGTCTTACGAGCAGTACTTC. Its protein product is CASSDYRSYEQYF.